The 28 T cell receptor beta chains given below trace back to one sample, sequenced in a study of CD8 T cells in Susac syndrome. RNA, at about 0.5 to 1 ug, was reverse transcribed with random hexamers. TCRdb re-called the immunoSEQ multiplex PCR reads through MiXCR, storing one row per CDR3 protein. The table lists about 100,000 distinct CDR3 sequences, approximately 95% of them singletons. Sequencing was done on a sample of CD8+ T cells from PBMCs. These receptor sequences come from a human donor with Susac syndrome.

CDR3 DNA sequence: TGTGCCAGCAGCCTCACGACAGACTCTACGGAGCAGTACTTC. Its protein is CASSLTTDSTEQYF. The gene calls are TRBV3-1 and TRBJ2-7; D may be TRBD1 (5 bases). Germline CDR1 is LGHDT and CDR2 is YNNKEL (reference sequence). This CDR3 contains 14 residues. V was clipped by 4 bases and J by 7 bases, with 17 bases between them.

This clonotype has just one count. The chain joins TRBV9 to TRBJ1-2; D ambiguous. Trimming took off 0 bases at V and 6 bases at J, with 6 bases between the two ends. Germline assignment: CDR1 SGDLS and CDR2 YYNGEE. The CDR3 consists of 12 residues. The CDR3 is CASSVGDHGYTF. The DNA of the CDR3 is TGTGCCAGCAGCGTAGGAGATCATGGCTACACCTTC.

The CDR3 sequence is CASTAGMNTEAFF. DNA of the CDR3: TGTGCCAGCACAGCAGGGATGAACACTGAAGCTTTCTTT. The chain uses TRBV12-3 or TRBV12-4 and TRBJ1-1, with D tentatively TRBD1 (5 bases). CDR3 length: 13 residues. Trimming stripped 7 bases from V and 0 bases from J, with 9 bases between.

The chain links TRBV18 to TRBJ1-5, with D hard to call. CDR1 and CDR2 from the germline V gene are KGHSH and LQKENI. V dropped 6 bases and J dropped 5 bases, with 8 bases sitting between them. This CDR3 region has 12 residues. The CDR3 DNA is TGTGCCAGCTCGGGGATGGATCAGCCCCAGCATTTT. Translation gives CASSGMDQPQHF.

This chain connects TRBV5-6 to TRBJ1-5, with D unclear. V shed 0 bases and J shed 7 bases, with 8 bases lying between them. Germline V gives CDR1 SGHDT, CDR2 YYEEEE. The CDR3 length is 13 residues. The CDR3 bases are TGTGCCAGCAGCTTGGGTCGTTGGCAGCCCCAGCATTTT. This codes for CASSLGRWQPQHF.

This clonotype was counted once. The rearrangement uses TRBV20-1 and TRBJ1-2; D not resolved. Germline assignment: CDR1 DFQATT and CDR2 SNEGSKA (reference sequence). V was cut by 1 base and J by 8 bases, with 8 bases left in between. The CDR3 is 11 amino acids. The CDR3: CSARVSGGYTF. Written as DNA, the CDR3 is TGCAGTGCTAGAGTTTCGGGGGGCTACACCTTC.

The rearrangement links TRBV27 to TRBJ2-7; maybe TRBD1 (5 bases). This CDR3 is built from 13 residues. V gave up 4 bases and J gave up 2 bases, with 9 bases separating them. Germline-derived CDR1 and CDR2 are MNHEY and SMNVEV (reference sequence). The CDR3 DNA follows: TGTGCCAGCAGTTCAGGGCTTACCTACGAGCAGTACTTC. This codes for CASSSGLTYEQYF.

The chain links TRBV23-1 to TRBJ2-1; TRBD2 aligns across 14 bases. TRBV23-1 is assigned to the ORF class and has an uncertain function. With V trimmed by 2 bases and J by 9 bases, 6 bases remained unmatched. CDR3 length: 16 amino acids. The CDR3 nucleotides are TGCGCCAGCAGTCAACAGGGGACTAGCGGGAGTATTGAGCAGTTCTTC. Amino acid sequence: CASSQQGTSGSIEQFF.

The J gene is TRBJ2-2, the V gene TRBV20-1; 9 bases agree with TRBD1. Germline trimming cut 3 bases from V and 1 base from J; bases unmatched to any gene: 0. The length of the CDR3 is 14 residues. Germline-derived CDR1 and CDR2 are DFQATT and SNEGSKA (reference sequence). This chain's CDR3 is CSARGQGNTGELFF. The CDR3 bases are TGCAGTGCTAGGGGACAGGGGAACACCGGGGAGCTGTTTTTT.

CDR3 region: CATRPHGGSDTQYF. The CDR3 nucleotides read TGTGCCACCAGGCCCCATGGAGGGTCAGATACGCAGTATTTT. The rearrangement joins TRBV15 to TRBJ2-3, with D possibly matching TRBD2 (6 bases). The length of the CDR3 is 14 residues. From germline, CDR1 is LNHNV and CDR2 YYDKDF (reference sequence). Trimming removed 6 bases from V and 4 bases from J, with 14 bases in between.

The rearrangement joins TRBV14 to TRBJ2-7; D unclear. CDR3 length: 12 residues. Germline CDR1 and CDR2: SGHDN and FVKESK. Trimming took 1 base from V and 4 from J, leaving 5 bases between them. DNA for the CDR3: TGTGCCAGCAGCCAAGTGGGGTACGAGCAGTACTTC. Encoded protein: CASSQVGYEQYF. Using reference TRBV14 and TRBJ2-7 for the parts outside the CDR3, the full variable domain is EAGVTQFPSHSVIEKGQTVTLRCDPISGHDNLYWYRRVMGKEIKFLLHFVKESKQDESGMPNNRFLAERTGGTYSTLKVQPAELEDSGVYFCASSQVGYEQYFGPGTRLTVT.

This sequence joins TRBV11-2 and TRBJ2-1; D is unclear. CDR1 SGHAT and CDR2 FQNNGV come from the germline V gene. Trimming took off 0 bases at V and 2 bases at J, with 11 bases between the two ends. The CDR3 sequence is 16 residues long. CDR3 DNA: TGTGCCAGCAGCTTAGATCCCCAGCCCCCCTACAATGAGCAGTTCTTC. Protein product: CASSLDPQPPYNEQFF.

This clonotype has just a few counts. CDR3 in DNA: TGCAGCGTTGGCTACAATGAGCAGTTCTTC. Protein product: CSVGYNEQFF. The V and J genes are TRBV29-1 and TRBJ2-1; D is ambiguous. The germline CDR1 and CDR2 sequences are SQVTM and ANQGSEA. This CDR3 contains 10 residues. V lost 4 bases to trimming and J lost 3 bases, with 1 base between them.

This clonotype appeared a few times. The gene calls are TRBV7-2 and TRBJ2-3; D gene ambiguous. V was cut by 0 bases and J by 9 bases, with 10 bases left in between. The CDR3 totals 13 residues. In germline, CDR1 is SGHTA, CDR2 FQGNSA. Written as DNA, the CDR3 is TGTGCCAGCAGCTTAGCGGACCTGGGGACGCAGTATTTT. It encodes CASSLADLGTQYF.

This chain uses TRBV29-1 with TRBJ2-7; the match to TRBD2 covers 7 bases. The CDR3 is made up of 12 amino acids. Germline values: CDR1 SQVTM, CDR2 ANQGSEA. Trimming cost V 4 bases and J 7 bases; bases outside gene matches: 7. For the CDR3, the DNA is TGCAGCGTTGGGCGGGAGTACGGAGAGCAGTACTTC. This sequence encodes CSVGREYGEQYF.

The chain joins TRBV29-1 to TRBJ2-3; D ambiguous. Germline CDR1 SQVTM, CDR2 ANQGSEA. This CDR3 is 12 amino acids long. Trimming stripped 1 base from V and 3 bases from J, with 5 bases between. As DNA, the CDR3 is TGCAGCGTTGAAGTCCGGACAGATACGCAGTATTTT. Its protein product is CSVEVRTDTQYF.

This chain connects TRBV4-1 to TRBJ2-1, with a weak D call TRBD2 (5 bases). The ends were cut back, 4 bases at V and 0 bases at J, with 13 bases in the middle. CDR1 and CDR2 from the germline V gene are MGHRA and YSYEKL. There are 16 residues in the CDR3. The CDR3 here is CASSRLARSSYNEQFF. CDR3 in DNA: TGCGCCAGCAGCCGGCTAGCCAGGAGCTCCTACAATGAGCAGTTCTTC.

The chain uses TRBV29-1 and TRBJ1-2, with D unclear. This CDR3 comprises 13 residues. The ends were cut back, 3 bases at V and 4 bases at J, with 12 bases in the middle. Germline assignment: CDR1 SQVTM and CDR2 ANQGSEA. The chain's CDR3 is CSVEDPGGYGYTF. CDR3 DNA sequence: TGCAGCGTTGAGGACCCGGGCGGCTATGGCTACACCTTC.

The chain combines TRBV9 with TRBJ1-1; the D gene is possibly TRBD1 (5 bases). The CDR3 has 13 residues. In germline, CDR1 is SGDLS, CDR2 YYNGEE. V was trimmed by 0 bases and J by 8 bases, leaving 11 bases between them. The CDR3 bases are TGTGCCAGCAGCGTAGTCGAAGGGGCGGAAGCTTTCTTT. Its protein is CASSVVEGAEAFF.

This chain joins TRBV4-1 and TRBJ2-5, with D uncertain. Trimming removed 3 bases from V and 8 bases from J, with 10 bases in between. Germline CDR1 is MGHRA and CDR2 is YSYEKL. The CDR3 consists of 12 residues. In DNA form, the CDR3 reads TGCGCCAGCAGCCACGACGGCAAAACCCAGTACTTC. It translates to CASSHDGKTQYF.

The chain employs TRBV9 and TRBJ2-7, with 7 nucleotides matching TRBD2. V lost 7 bases and J lost 2; bases outside the gene matches: 3. The CDR3 spans 12 residues. Germline V lookup: CDR1 SGDLS, CDR2 YYNGEE. CDR3 sequence: CASGRDPYEQYF. The DNA of the CDR3 is TGTGCCAGCGGGAGGGATCCCTACGAGCAGTACTTC.

This chain connects TRBV5-6 to TRBJ2-4; D is unresolved. V was pared by 2 bases and J by 1 base, with 7 bases between. The CDR3 runs 14 residues. Germline V gene data show CDR1 as SGHDT and CDR2 as YYEEEE. CDR3: CASSFRVAKNIQYF. CDR3 DNA: TGTGCCAGCAGCTTCCGGGTTGCCAAAAACATTCAGTACTTC.

This chain links TRBV6-2 or TRBV6-3 with TRBJ2-7, with 10 bases that match TRBD2. Germline trimming cut 6 bases from V and 1 base from J; bases unmatched to any gene: 6. Germline V CDR1 and CDR2: MNHEY, SVGEGT. The CDR3 is 15 amino acids. For the CDR3, the DNA is TGTGCCAGCAGCCGTACTAGCGGGACATCCTACGAGCAGTACTTC. The encoded protein is CASSRTSGTSYEQYF.

This sequence joins TRBV12-3 or TRBV12-4 and TRBJ2-7, with unresolved D. Trimming left V 3 bases short and J 4 bases short, with 7 bases between. The CDR3 is 12 residues long. The CDR3, as DNA: TGTGCCAGCAGTTTGGGGTTTTACGAGCAGTACTTC. Amino acid sequence: CASSLGFYEQYF.

This chain links TRBV6-2 or TRBV6-3 with TRBJ2-1; 9 nucleotides align to TRBD2. The junction had 9 bases not matched to a gene; V was cut back by 3 bases and J by 9 bases. From germline, CDR1 is MNHEY and CDR2 SVGEGT. This CDR3 is 15 amino acids long. The CDR3 DNA reads TGTGCCAGCAGTTATCTAGCGGGGTGGTCTAGTGAGCAGTTCTTC. Encoded protein: CASSYLAGWSSEQFF.

The V gene is TRBV6-5, the J gene TRBJ1-2; TRBD1 matches at 8 bases. The J segment lost 4 bases and the V segment lost 5 bases, leaving 3 bases of the junction unmatched. This CDR3 comprises 13 residues. The germline V gene has CDR1 MNHEY and CDR2 SVGAGI. As DNA, the CDR3 is TGTGCCAGCAGTGCGACAGGGGCCTATGGCTACACCTTC. It translates to CASSATGAYGYTF.

V usage is TRBV6-6 and J usage is TRBJ1-2, with TRBD1 matching 9 bases. Germline V gives CDR1 MNHNY, CDR2 SVGAGI (reference sequence). The CDR3 is 16 amino acids. V gave up 7 bases and J gave up 0 bases; unmatched junction bases: 9. CDR3 amino acids: CASNVVRDRANYGYTF. Here the CDR3 DNA reads TGTGCCAGCAATGTGGTCCGGGACAGGGCTAACTATGGCTACACCTTC.

This clonotype was counted a single time. V usage is TRBV5-1 and J usage is TRBJ2-7; 7 nucleotides match TRBD1. The CDR3 length is 14 residues. Looked up from germline, CDR1 is SGHRS and CDR2 is YFSETQ. Trimming at V came to 3 bases and at J to 5 bases, leaving 8 bases not matched to a gene. CDR3 nucleotide sequence: TGCGCCAGCAGCTCCGGGACAGAAGAGGACGAGCAGTACTTC. Its protein product is CASSSGTEEDEQYF.